A single sample is the source of the 24 T cell receptor beta chains below, sequenced in a study of cytomegalovirus exposure and HLA in healthy donors. PCR primers comprised 60 Vbeta and 13 Jbeta primers. Profiled with immunoSEQ multiplex PCR; TCRdb holds only in-frame clones, not every one. The table lists 50,000 to 65,000 clones, roughly 80% of them singletons. Sequencing was carried out using PBMCs. All receptors come from a woman between 40 and 50 years old in good health and CMV-seropositive.

The table lists this clone with a count of one. Relative to the germline gene, one junction end is altered; a read error may explain this. This sequence joins TRBV7-9 and TRBJ1-3, with D unresolved. Germline CDR1 and CDR2: SEHNR and FQNEAQ (reference sequence). The CDR3 has 14 amino acids. CDR3 DNA sequence: TGTTCCAGCAGCTTACGCAGCTCTGGAAACACCATATATTTT. Translated, it gives CSSSLRSSGNTIYF.

This clone was seen a handful of times. The gene calls are TRBV7-2 and TRBJ2-3; D may be TRBD2 (7 bases). The germline V and J ends were trimmed by 6 bases and 1 base, with 20 bases remaining between them. In germline, CDR1 is SGHTA, CDR2 FQGNSA. The CDR3 is 17 residues long. For the CDR3, the DNA is TGTGCCAGCAGTCTTGGGGGGGGGCGGGACCGCACAGATACGCAGTATTTT. Amino acids: CASSLGGGRDRTDTQYF. The full variable domain, in which reference TRBV7-2 and TRBJ2-3 provide the parts outside the CDR3, is GAGVSQSPSNKVTEKGKDVELRCDPISGHTALYWYRQSLGQGLEFLIYFQGNSAPDKSGLPSDRFSAERTGGSVSTLTIQRTQQEDSAVYLCASSLGGGRDRTDTQYFGPGTRLTVL.

The chain is built from TRBV6-5 and TRBJ1-3; 10 nucleotides agree with TRBD1. The V gene end was trimmed by 5 bases and the J gene end by 5 bases; junction bases not matched to a gene: 3. This CDR3 has 14 amino acids. Per germline, CDR1 MNHEY and CDR2 SVGAGI. Written as DNA, the CDR3 is TGTGCCAGCAGTCAGACAGGGGGCAGAAACACCATATATTTT. Protein sequence: CASSQTGGRNTIYF.

The CDR3 nucleotides read TGTGCCGCAGGGCGGGGATCTCCTGGGGCCAACGTCCTGACTTTC. Its protein is CAAGRGSPGANVLTF. The rearrangement joins TRBV6-5 to TRBJ2-6; tentative D call: TRBD2 (6 bases). Per the germline V gene, CDR1 is MNHEY and CDR2 is SVGAGI. The CDR3 has 15 amino acids. V lost 11 bases and J lost 2, with 16 bases in between.

A single count supports this clone. This chain joins TRBV5-4 and TRBJ2-6; D unresolved. Germline V gene data show CDR1 as SGHNT and CDR2 as YYREEE (reference sequence). The CDR3 consists of 19 residues. The V gene lost 1 base and the J gene lost 0 bases, with 17 bases spanning the gap. This chain's CDR3 is CASSLYYRDSPSGANVLTF. CDR3 in DNA: TGTGCCAGCAGCTTGTATTATCGAGATTCGCCCTCTGGGGCCAACGTCCTGACTTTC. The full variable domain, with the rest looked up from reference TRBV5-4 and TRBJ2-6, is ETGVTQSPTHLIKTRGQQVTLRCSSQSGHNTVSWYQQALGQGPQFIFQYYREEENGRGNFPPRFSGLQFPNYSSELNVNALELDDSALYLCASSLYYRDSPSGANVLTFGAGSRLTVL.

The J gene is TRBJ2-3, the V gene TRBV5-6, with 9 bases fitting TRBD2. There are 14 residues in the CDR3. The germline V gene has CDR1 SGHDT and CDR2 YYEEEE. V shed 1 base, J shed 6 bases, and the junction held 3 bases outside the gene matches. CDR3 sequence reads: CASSLLSGGDTQYF. The CDR3 coding sequence is TGTGCCAGCAGCTTGCTTAGCGGGGGTGATACGCAGTATTTT.

The chain carries TRBV6-5 and TRBJ1-1; D ambiguous. The V and J ends lost 11 bases and 4 bases respectively, with 17 bases between them. The CDR3 has 13 residues. Germline-derived CDR1 and CDR2 are MNHEY and SVGAGI. CDR3 residues: CAVEGSGGTEAFF. The CDR3 DNA sequence: TGTGCCGTAGAAGGGAGTGGAGGCACTGAAGCTTTCTTT.

This clone occurred a few times. V usage is TRBV5-1 and J usage is TRBJ2-5; D may be TRBD2 (7 bases). The last part of the DNA fits TRBJ2-7 better; the J call may be wrong. Per the germline V gene, CDR1 is SGHRS and CDR2 is YFSETQ. The CDR3 is 16 residues long. CDR3 bases: TGCGCCAGCAGCAGGGGGGGGACGGCCCTCAACCACGAGCAGTACTTC. Its protein is CASSRGGTALNHEQYF.

This clone was picked up a small number of times. The chain couples TRBV4-2 to TRBJ1-4, with 7 bases lining up with TRBD1. CDR1 is LGHNA and CDR2 is YNFKEQ in the germline V gene. This CDR3 is 16 amino acids long. Unmatched junction bases numbered 9, after V lost 3 bases and J lost 5 bases. The CDR3 DNA reads as TGTGCCAGCAGCCAGCGGGGGGACAGACGCAATGAAAAACTGTTTTTT. Translation: CASSQRGDRRNEKLFF.

About this clone itself: The same CDR3 is also encoded by other DNA sequences in this sample. CDR3 nucleotides: TGTGCCAGCAGTTTGGCGGGGGTTGCCGGGGAGCTGTTTTTT. It is translated as CASSLAGVAGELFF. The chain has TRBV27 and TRBJ2-2; 7 nucleotides match TRBD2. This CDR3 has 14 amino acids. The trim removed 3 bases at V and 6 bases at J, leaving 4 bases unmatched. Germline values: CDR1 MNHEY, CDR2 SMNVEV (reference sequence).

The J gene is TRBJ1-4, the V gene TRBV2, with D unclear. The length of the CDR3 is 13 residues. The germline CDR1 and CDR2 sequences are SNHLY and FYNNEI. V was clipped by 7 bases and J by 8 bases, with 14 bases between them. The CDR3 reads CASMREDREKLFF. As DNA, the CDR3 is TGTGCCAGCATGAGGGAGGATCGGGAAAAACTGTTTTTT. Filled out from reference TRBV2 and TRBJ1-4, the complete variable domain reads EPEVTQTPSHQVTQMGQEVILRCVPISNHLYFYWYRQILGQKVEFLVSFYNNEISEKSEIFDDQFSVERPDGSNFTLKIRSTKLEDSAMYFCASMREDREKLFFGSGTQLSVL.

This clone was observed a few times. V usage is TRBV7-2 and J usage is TRBJ1-2, with 8 bases fitting TRBD1. Germline-derived CDR1 and CDR2 are SGHTA and FQGNSA. The CDR3 has 16 residues. With V trimmed by 5 bases and J by 4 bases, 12 bases remained unmatched. CDR3 nucleotides: TGTGCCAGCAGCCCCCCTGGACAGGGTGGGCTCTATGGCTACACCTTC. Translated, it gives CASSPPGQGGLYGYTF. Combining the CDR3 with reference TRBV7-2 and TRBJ1-2 gives the whole variable domain GAGVSQSPSNKVTEKGKDVELRCDPISGHTALYWYRQSLGQGLEFLIYFQGNSAPDKSGLPSDRFSAERTGGSVSTLTIQRTQQEDSAVYLCASSPPGQGGLYGYTFGSGTRLTVV.

The rearrangement joins TRBV6-6 to TRBJ1-5, with unresolved D. The CDR3 length is 15 residues. V was pared by 5 bases and J by 5 bases, with 16 bases between. Germline lookup yields CDR1 MNHNY and CDR2 SVGAGI (reference sequence). In nucleotides, the CDR3 is TGTGCCAGCAGTCGACGTGGACTCTTATATCAGCCCCAGCATTTT. It yields the protein CASSRRGLLYQPQHF.

This clone showed up just once. The V call is TRBV25-1, the J call TRBJ2-3; no definite D call. Germline V gives CDR1 MGHDK, CDR2 SYGVNS. There are 13 residues in the CDR3. Trimming stripped 7 bases from V and 6 bases from J, with 14 bases between. CDR3 sequence reads: CASTSLDRDTQYF. CDR3 DNA: TGTGCCAGCACCTCACTCGATCGGGATACGCAGTATTTT. Using reference TRBV25-1 and TRBJ2-3 for the parts outside the CDR3, the full variable domain is EADIYQTPRYLVIGTGKKITLECSQTMGHDKMYWYQQDPGMELHLIHYSYGVNSTEKGDLSSESTVSRIRTEHFPLTLESARPSHTSQYLCASTSLDRDTQYFGPGTRLTVL.

The V gene is TRBV7-9, the J gene TRBJ2-5; the D is unclear. The J call may be incorrect, as the DNA end agrees better with TRBJ2-7. The CDR3 loop spans 14 amino acids. The germline V gene has CDR1 SEHNR and CDR2 FQNEAQ (reference sequence). The CDR3 coding sequence is TGTGCCAGCAGCGCAGGATCGACGACCTACGAGCAGTACTTC. Translating it yields CASSAGSTTYEQYF.

In this sample, this clone turned up once. The CDR3 reads CASSISRVGANVLTF. DNA for the CDR3: TGTGCCAGTAGTATATCAAGAGTGGGGGCCAACGTCCTGACTTTC. The chain links TRBV19 to TRBJ2-6; no definite D call. This CDR3 spans 15 amino acids. V dropped 2 bases and J dropped 4 bases, with 9 bases sitting between them. Per the germline V gene, CDR1 is LNHDA and CDR2 is SQIVND (reference sequence).

The CDR3 DNA follows: TGTGCCAGCAGTTACGGCCAAATCTATGGCTACACCTTC. It encodes CASSYGQIYGYTF. The J gene is TRBJ1-2, the V gene TRBV6-5; D gene unclear. The CDR3 is 13 residues long. Germline-derived CDR1 and CDR2 are MNHEY and SVGAGI. Trimming pared 2 bases from V and 4 bases from J, leaving 8 bases between.

This chain connects TRBV5-6 to TRBJ1-6, with 7 bases that match TRBD1. V lost 4 bases and J lost 7; bases outside the gene matches: 8. CDR1 and CDR2 (germline): SGHDT, YYEEEE. The CDR3 sequence is 15 residues long. CDR3 loop: CASSHTGAGNSPLHF. The CDR3 region has the DNA TGTGCCAGCAGCCACACAGGGGCCGGCAATTCACCCCTCCACTTT.

The CDR3 sequence is CASSSVAGAITDTQYF. DNA for the CDR3: TGTGCCAGCAGCTCCGTAGCGGGGGCCATCACAGATACGCAGTATTTT. The rearrangement joins TRBV7-8 to TRBJ2-3, with 9 bases that match TRBD2. The germline CDR1 and CDR2 sequences are SGHVS and FQNEAQ. The CDR3 covers 16 residues. Losses at the gene ends were 4 bases for V and 2 bases for J; bases not matched to a gene: 7.

The V and J genes are TRBV12-5 and TRBJ1-2; tentative D call: TRBD1 (5 bases). The CDR3 has 12 residues. Germline values: CDR1 LGHNT, CDR2 FRNRAP. Between the trimmed V and J ends, which lost 7 bases and 7 bases, there was a span of 13 bases. As DNA, the CDR3 is TGTGCTAGTGCCCCCGGGACTGGTGGCTACACCTTC. Protein product: CASAPGTGGYTF.

This chain uses TRBV15 with TRBJ1-4; a weak D match, TRBD1 (6 bases). Between the trimmed V and J ends, which lost 6 bases and 7 bases, there was a span of 15 bases. The CDR3 spans 14 residues. Germline loops: CDR1 LNHNV, CDR2 YYDKDF (reference sequence). In DNA, the CDR3 is TGTGCCACCAGTAAGCACAGGGATTTTGAAAAACTGTTTTTT. Its protein is CATSKHRDFEKLFF.

V is TRBV6-1 and J is TRBJ1-1; TRBD1 is a possible D gene (5 bases). The CDR3 consists of 17 residues. CDR1 is MNHNS, CDR2 SASEGT, per germline. V dropped 2 bases and J dropped 1 base, with 17 bases sitting between them. The DNA of the CDR3 is TGTGCCAGCAGTGAACGAACTTGGGGGGTCGGGAACACTGAAGCTTTCTTT. This codes for CASSERTWGVGNTEAFF.

This chain links TRBV6-1 with TRBJ2-3, with D maybe TRBD2 (5 bases). V gave up 2 bases and J gave up 2 bases, with 14 bases separating them. Germline V CDR1 and CDR2: MNHNS, SASEGT. The CDR3 has 16 residues. The CDR3 DNA sequence: TGTGCCAGCAGTGAATTTGGGATCGGGGACACAGATACGCAGTATTTT. Amino acid sequence: CASSEFGIGDTDTQYF.

This rearrangement joins TRBV19 to TRBJ2-3; the D is unclear. Trimming removed 3 bases at V and 0 bases at J, with 13 bases between. The CDR3 is 16 residues long. The V gene's germline CDR1 is LNHDA and CDR2 SQIVND (reference sequence). CDR3 region: CASSMGFLSSTDTQYF. Here the CDR3 DNA reads TGTGCCAGTAGTATGGGCTTTCTATCTAGCACAGATACGCAGTATTTT. Supplemented by reference TRBV19 and TRBJ2-3, the full variable domain reads DGGITQSPKYLFRKEGQNVTLSCEQNLNHDAMYWYRQDPGQGLRLIYYSQIVNDFQKGDIAEGYSVSREKKESFPLTVTSAQKNPTAFYLCASSMGFLSSTDTQYFGPGTRLTVL.